A selection of T cell receptor beta chains follows, all from one sample in a study of tumor-infiltrating lymphocytes in primary liver carcinoma. TCRdb reanalysed the multiplex PCR reads using MiXCR and keeps one entry per CDR3 protein. The data hold 300,000 to 350,000 distinct CDR3 sequences, with roughly three fifths observed a single time. The sequenced sample was peripheral blood. The receptors come from a woman aged 30 to 39 with primary liver carcinoma and hepatitis B virus infection. Both conserved end residues are part of each CDR3. A D gene is named only where the DNA matches it firmly. Not every row has a clone size; where given, it reads once, few, many or a size class.

clone size	V gene	J gene	D gene	CDR3 DNA	CDR3 protein
.	TRBV4-1	TRBJ1-4	.	TGCGCCAGCTCTGGCCCTAATGAAAAACTGTTTTTT	CASSGPNEKLFF
.	TRBV11-3	TRBJ2-1	.	TGTACCAGCAGCTCCCGAAGTGCAAATGGGCAGTTCTTC	CTSSSRSANGQFF
.	TRBV12-5	TRBJ2-5	.	TGTGCTAGTTCCCGGTCCGACACTAGCTCGGAGACCCAGTACTTC	CASSRSDTSSETQYF
few	TRBV4-1	TRBJ2-3	TRBD2	TGCGCCAGCAGCCCCTTGGATAGGGGACTAGCGGAAGGTGGAGATACGCAGTATTTT	CASSPLDRGLAEGGDTQYF
.	TRBV11-3	TRBJ2-7	.	TGTGTCAGCAGCTTAGATCGAAGGAGGGGGGCGTCCTACGAGCAATACTTC	CVSSLDRRRGASYEQYF
many	TRBV5-4	TRBJ2-1	TRBD2	TGTGCCAGCAGCCCAACTAGCGGGAGGAATGAGCAGTTCTTC	CASSPTSGRNEQFF
.	TRBV6-1	TRBJ2-2	.	TGTGCCAGTACCGCTATACAGGGAAGCGGCGGGGAGCTGTTTTTT	CASTAIQGSGGELFF
.	TRBV28	TRBJ2-3	TRBD2	TGTGCCAGCAGCTTACCCAGGACTAGCGGGAAAGTTTCTACGCAGTATTTT	CASSLPRTSGKVSTQYF
.	TRBV4-3	TRBJ1-2	.	TGCGCCAGCAGCCAAGACATGGGGCAGGGCTGGTACGGCTACATCTTC	CASSQDMGQGWYGYIF
.	TRBV5-6	TRBJ1-4	.	TGTGCAAGCAGCTTGGCTTGGCTGAGTGAAAAACTGTCTTTT	CASSLAWLSEKLSF
once	TRBV6-2/TRBV6-3	TRBJ2-1	.	TGTGCCAGCAGGTCGACTGATCTCTACGAGCAGTTCTTC	CASRSTDLYEQFF
few	TRBV29-1	TRBJ1-2	TRBD1	TGCAGCGGATACAGGGGAACTAACTATGGCTACACCTTC	CSGYRGTNYGYTF
.	TRBV11-2	TRBJ2-7	.	TGTGCCAGCAGCTTAGTTTACAAGCAATACTTC	CASSLVYKQYF
.	TRBV7-9	TRBJ1-1	TRBD1	TGTGCCAGCAGCTTAGGGGACAGTGAAGCTTTCTTT	CASSLGDSEAFF
many	TRBV29-1	TRBJ2-7	.	TGCAGCGTTGTGGGATTACAGAAACAGACCTACGAGCAGTACTTC	CSVVGLQKQTYEQYF
.	TRBV6-1	TRBJ1-4	.	TGTGCCAGCAGTACGGGGGTCCTTAGTAATGAAAAACTGTTTTTT	CASSTGVLSNEKLFF